Sequencing of this T cell receptor (beta chain) was carried out in a study of PD-1 blockade in classical Hodgkin lymphoma (dated by TCRdb to the early 2020s). Looking at the study overall: Nivolumab dosing was 3 mg/kg intravenously every 2 weeks, continuing until either disease progression or unacceptable toxicity. A peripheral blood immune signature of response to PD-1 blockade in classical Hodgkin lymphoma was defined using TCR beta sequencing and CyTOF. Findings and caveats that apply to the study as a whole: The study was restricted to a single clinical trial cohort, and the causes of repertoire differences, possibly disease activity or prior therapy, were left undefined. Trial patients with a complete response had baseline diversity similar to that of newly diagnosed patients, while partial responders and progressors had significantly lower diversity. CD4+ but not CD8+ TCR diversity rose significantly by C4D1 (p=0.0027 vs p=0.16), most apparent in complete responders (p=0.02). Patients starting nivolumab less than 1 year after ASCT had lower diversity and were excluded from later analyses to avoid confounding by immune reconstitution. Baseline TCR diversity was reported to be lower in newly diagnosed patients than in healthy donors, and even lower in relapsed/refractory patients.

Trimming takes 0 bases off V and 4 bases off J; junction bases not matched to a gene: 2. From cysteine to phenylalanine, the CDR3 is 14 amino acids long. Kept here is only the CDR3 DNA, which spans 42 bases and is read in frame from base 1. Taken from the germline V gene (reference sequence), the CDR1 and CDR2 loops are SEHNR and FQNEAQ. The Qiagen DNeasy kit was used to extract genomic DNA from unsorted PBMCs and from the negatively selected CD4+ and CD8+ fractions. Amplification of TCR beta CDR3 regions was done by immunoSEQ multiplex PCR with primers that anneal to V and J segments. A synthetic immune receptor repertoire was used to minimize amplification bias, and any remaining bias was removed computationally after sequencing. In the authors' own workflow: Custom Python scripts were used to quantify repertoire diversity as the Shannon entropy index. The unsorted, CD4+ and CD8+ repertoires were each analyzed separately, with the exception of combined analyses, where CD4+ and CD8+ sequences were merged in silico. Clonal expansion was defined as at least a 2-fold frequency increase after treatment relative to C1D1, with a pseudocount of 0.5 for undetected baseline clones. Clones with 0 or 1 copy at C1D1 were classified as singleton clones, and clones with 2 or more copies were classified as non-singleton clones. Clones expanded in unsorted samples were assigned a CD4+, CD8+ or unknown annotation through matching of protein sequences in sorted samples from the same patient. Wilcoxon tests on paired samples were used to test changes in diversity from C1D1 to C4D1. This immuneACCESS table, as held by TCRdb, lists in-frame sequences with V and J called but not all clones. Of the missing ones, under half trace to an unresolved V gene in checked studies; the others have no known cause. V, J and clone size are taken as reported in that table, and D and trimming were inferred from the DNA itself. The sample table holds about 94,000 clones, of which roughly 91% were seen once. 2% of the sample belongs to the ten largest clones.

Note on this clone: Which antigen it targets is not known. Base qualities are not at hand, and no much larger clone is one base apart.

The time point label, read with the paper, signifies: cycle 4 day 1 (C4D1), after more than 5 weeks of nivolumab. Every trial patient had relapsed after autologous stem cell transplantation, and cohorts A, B and C differed in prior brentuximab vedotin exposure. The trial cohort was composed of around 60 patients with relapsed/refractory classical Hodgkin lymphoma, for whom complete response, partial response or progressive disease was recorded as best overall response. In the multi-cohort phase II CheckMate 205 trial, trial patients received single-agent nivolumab. An independent review committee assessed best overall response by applying the 2007 International Working Group response criteria. Trial PBMCs were obtained immediately prior to nivolumab initiation (C1D1) and on therapy at cycle 2 day 1 and cycle 4 day 1. Peripheral blood was collected in 8 mL Vacutainer Cell Preparation Tubes, from which PBMCs were isolated by centrifugation and then cryopreserved.

The input for sequencing was peripheral blood mononuclear cells (PBMCs), taken before the fourth cycle of nivolumab. The clonotype was recovered from a human donor with classical Hodgkin lymphoma. Recombination joined TRBV7-9 with TRBJ2-7, with 8 bases in between that match TRBD2. This receptor carries the CDR3 CASSLAGRDYEQYF. The nucleotides are TGTGCCAGCAGCTTAGCCGGGAGGGATTACGAGCAGTACTTC.